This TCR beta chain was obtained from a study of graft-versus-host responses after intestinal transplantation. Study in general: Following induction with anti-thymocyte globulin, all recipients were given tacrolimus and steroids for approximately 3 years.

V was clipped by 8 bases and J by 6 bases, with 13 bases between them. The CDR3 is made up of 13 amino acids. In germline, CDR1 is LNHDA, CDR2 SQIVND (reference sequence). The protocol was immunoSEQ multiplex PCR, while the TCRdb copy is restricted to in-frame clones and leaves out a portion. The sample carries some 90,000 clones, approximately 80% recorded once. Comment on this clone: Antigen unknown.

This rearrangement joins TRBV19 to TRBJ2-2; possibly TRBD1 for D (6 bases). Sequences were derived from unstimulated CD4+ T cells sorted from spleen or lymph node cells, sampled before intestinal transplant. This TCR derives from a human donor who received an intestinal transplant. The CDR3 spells CASGQGFAGELFF. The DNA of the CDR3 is TGTGCCAGTGGGCAGGGGTTCGCCGGGGAGCTGTTTTTT. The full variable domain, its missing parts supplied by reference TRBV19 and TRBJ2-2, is DGGITQSPKYLFRKEGQNVTLSCEQNLNHDAMYWYRQDPGQGLRLIYYSQIVNDFQKGDIAEGYSVSREKKESFPLTVTSAQKNPTAFYLCASGQGFAGELFFGEGSRLTVL.